Listed here are 8 T cell receptor beta chains from one sample, sequenced in a study of blood T cell repertoires in COVID-19. The table came from immunoSEQ multiplex PCR; TCRdb's copy has only in-frame clones and leaves some out. The data show 200,000 to 250,000 clones, with less than 90% seen just once and 1.9% held by the top ten. Sequenced sample: peripheral blood. The receptor set was obtained from a man aged 40-50 years with active or convalescent COVID-19.

The V and J genes are TRBV28 and TRBJ1-1; D unresolved. Germline V gene lookup returns CDR1 MDHEN and CDR2 SYDVKM. V lost 3 bases to trimming and J lost 10 bases, with 12 bases between them. CDR3 length: 12 residues. DNA of the CDR3: TGTGCCAGCAGTTTGAGGGTAGAATCAGCTTTCTTT. It codes for CASSLRVESAFF.

The V gene is TRBV28, the J gene TRBJ1-6; D is possibly TRBD1 (6 bases). Germline lookup yields CDR1 MDHEN and CDR2 SYDVKM. The CDR3 contains 15 residues. V was trimmed by 3 bases and J by 12 bases, leaving 18 bases between them. The CDR3 sequence: CASSLTVGHLLPLHF. The CDR3 DNA follows: TGTGCCAGCAGTTTGACAGTGGGACATTTATTACCCCTCCACTTT.

This chain connects TRBV27 to TRBJ2-4, with D unresolved. This CDR3 is built from 13 residues. Deletions cut 5 bases from V and 5 bases from J, with 10 bases between. Per the germline V gene, CDR1 is MNHEY and CDR2 is SMNVEV (reference sequence). CDR3 coding DNA: TGTGCCAGCAGTCCAGTTGCCCAAAACATTCAGTACTTC. Amino acid sequence: CASSPVAQNIQYF.

The chain combines TRBV12-3 or TRBV12-4 with TRBJ1-1; D remains unclear. Trimming removed 2 bases at V and 7 bases at J, with 5 bases between. The CDR3 contains 11 residues. CDR3 nucleotides: TGTGCCAGCAGTTTACGTGTTGAAGCTTTCTTT. This translates into CASSLRVEAFF.

The rearrangement joins TRBV28 to TRBJ2-2; tentative D call: TRBD1 (7 bases). The CDR3 sequence is 13 residues long. V shed 6 bases and J shed 13 bases, with 18 bases lying between them. Per germline, CDR1 MDHEN and CDR2 SYDVKM. The CDR3 sequence is CASSRTGAGRLFF. In nucleotides, the CDR3 is TGTGCCAGCAGCCGGACAGGCGCGGGGAGGCTGTTTTTT.

This clone was observed once. The V call is TRBV12-3 or TRBV12-4, the J call TRBJ1-1; tentative D call: TRBD1 (6 bases). V was pared by 5 bases and J by 4 bases, with 11 bases between. This CDR3 region has 13 residues. In DNA, the CDR3 is TGTGCCAGCAGTGCCAGGGGCACCACTGAAGCTTTCTTT. It specifies CASSARGTTEAFF.

This clone was counted a few times. The genes are TRBV10-3 and TRBJ2-7; 7 nucleotides match TRBD1. Germline CDR1 reads ENHRY; CDR2 reads SYGVKD. The J segment lost 0 bases and the V segment lost 2 bases, leaving 7 bases of the junction unmatched. This CDR3 has 16 residues. The chain's CDR3 is CAISEEGQMSSYEQYF. CDR3 nucleotide sequence: TGTGCCATCAGTGAGGAGGGACAGATGAGCTCCTACGAGCAGTACTTC.

The V call is TRBV28, the J call TRBJ1-1; a weak D match, TRBD1 (5 bases). Trimming stripped 9 bases from V and 3 bases from J, with 14 bases between. The CDR3 has 13 amino acids. Germline assignment: CDR1 MDHEN and CDR2 SYDVKM. The CDR3, as DNA: TGTGCCAGTAGATCAGGGAGGTACACTGAAGCTTTCTTT. Translation: CASRSGRYTEAFF.